The rows below give T cell receptor beta chains drawn from one sample of a study of control samples from healthy donors and cancer patients. Measured with immunoSEQ multiplex PCR; TCRdb has only the in-frame clones, and not every one. This sample contains fewer than 200,000 clones. Sequenced sample: blood. Receptors were obtained from a woman in her thirties in good health. The CDR3 runs from the conserved cysteine through the conserved F or W. The D gene is left open where the match is weak.

j_gene: TRBJ2-1; v_gene: TRBV28; d_gene: NA; len: 15; CDR3aa: CASRPWASSYNEQFF; CDR3nt: TGTGCCAGCAGGCCCTGGGCGTCCTCCTACAATGAGCAGTTCTTC
j_gene: TRBJ1-1; v_gene: TRBV29-1; d_gene: NA; len: 13; CDR3aa: CSVERVMNTEAFF; CDR3nt: TGCAGCGTTGAACGGGTTATGAACACTGAAGCTTTCTTT
j_gene: TRBJ2-3; v_gene: TRBV7-7; d_gene: TRBD2; len: 15; CDR3aa: CASSLLAGRTDTQYF; CDR3nt: TGTGCTAGCAGCTTATTAGCGGGCCGCACAGATACGCAGTATTTT
j_gene: TRBJ1-6; v_gene: TRBV29-1; d_gene: NA; len: 13; CDR3aa: CSVETGLNSPLHF; CDR3nt: TGCAGCGTTGAGACCGGCTTAAATTCACCCCTCCACTTT
j_gene: TRBJ2-7; v_gene: TRBV5-4; d_gene: TRBD1; len: 16; CDR3aa: CASTPYGQGVSYEQYF; CDR3nt: TGTGCCAGCACCCCCTACGGACAGGGGGTGTCCTACGAGCAGTACTTC
j_gene: TRBJ2-3; v_gene: TRBV6-2/TRBV6-3; d_gene: NA; len: 17; CDR3aa: CASSYSTWGLRTDTQYF; CDR3nt: TGTGCCAGCAGTTACTCGACTTGGGGGCTGCGCACAGATACGCAGTATTTT
j_gene: TRBJ2-1; v_gene: TRBV3-1/TRBV3-2; d_gene: TRBD2; len: 15; CDR3aa: CASSPGLATYNEQFF; CDR3nt: TGTGCCAGCAGCCCGGGACTAGCAACCTACAATGAGCAGTTCTTC
j_gene: TRBJ2-7; v_gene: TRBV7-6; d_gene: NA; len: 12; CDR3aa: CASSPTGNEQYF; CDR3nt: TGTGCCAGCAGCCCGACAGGTAACGAGCAGTACTTC
j_gene: TRBJ2-4; v_gene: TRBV5-4; d_gene: NA; len: 16; CDR3aa: CASSLQGFTAKNIQYF; CDR3nt: TGTGCCAGCAGCTTACAGGGTTTTACAGCCAAAAACATTCAGTACTTC
j_gene: TRBJ2-2; v_gene: TRBV10-3; d_gene: NA; len: 15; CDR3aa: CAIRDGQDLPGELFF; CDR3nt: TGTGCCATCCGCGACGGGCAGGACCTGCCCGGGGAGCTGTTTTTT
j_gene: TRBJ2-3; v_gene: TRBV6-6; d_gene: TRBD2; len: 15; CDR3aa: CASSYGTTGTDTQYF; CDR3nt: TGTGCCAGCAGTTACGGGACTACAGGCACAGATACGCAGTATTTT
j_gene: TRBJ2-7; v_gene: TRBV27; d_gene: TRBD1; len: 14; CDR3aa: CASADRAGGYEQYF; CDR3nt: TGTGCCAGCGCTGATCGGGCAGGGGGCTACGAGCAGTACTTC
j_gene: TRBJ1-6; v_gene: TRBV7-9; d_gene: NA; len: 15; CDR3aa: CASSLSDGLNSPLHF; CDR3nt: TGTGCCAGCAGCTTGAGTGACGGACTTAATTCACCCCTCCACTTT
j_gene: TRBJ1-1; v_gene: TRBV7-9; d_gene: NA; len: 16; CDR3aa: CASSLIFGVGGTEAFF; CDR3nt: TGTGCCAGCAGCCTGATCTTTGGGGTCGGGGGCACTGAAGCTTTCTTT